The entry below gives a single TCR beta chain sequence along with its context. The record originates from a study of blood T cell repertoires in COVID-19. Across the study: Sites across the United States, Italy and Spain contributed samples from acute and convalescent COVID-19. T cells, B-cell-depleted T cells, or PBMCs provided the cDNA or gDNA that served as material.

Authors' data handling: Amplification with reference gene primers provided the estimates of nucleated cell counts. TCRdb's copy holds only in-frame clones and misses some; the assay was immunoSEQ multiplex PCR. That table is the source of V, J and clone size, and D and trimming were worked out from the DNA. The sample yields 80,000 or so clones, about 87% seen once. This CDR3 is 12 amino acids long. The germline CDR1 and CDR2 sequences are MNHEY and SVGAGI. Trimming removed 6 bases at V and 3 bases at J, with 8 bases between. Specimen: peripheral blood. The chain joins TRBV6-5 to TRBJ2-5, with D possibly being TRBD2 (5 bases). The sequence was obtained from a human donor in a cohort sampled during active COVID-19. DNA for the CDR3: TGTGCCAGCAGAGAGCGGAAAGAGACCCAGTACTTC. Translation gives CASRERKETQYF.